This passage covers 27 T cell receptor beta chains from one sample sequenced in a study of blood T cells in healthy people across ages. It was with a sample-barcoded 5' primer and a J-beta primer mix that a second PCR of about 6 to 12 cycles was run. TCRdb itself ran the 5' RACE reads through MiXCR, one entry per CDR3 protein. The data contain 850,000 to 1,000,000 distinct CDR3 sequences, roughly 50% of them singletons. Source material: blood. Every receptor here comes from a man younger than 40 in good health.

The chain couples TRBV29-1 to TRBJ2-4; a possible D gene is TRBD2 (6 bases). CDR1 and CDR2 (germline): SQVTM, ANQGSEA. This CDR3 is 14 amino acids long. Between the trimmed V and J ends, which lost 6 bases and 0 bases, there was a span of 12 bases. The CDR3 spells CSVLTGVAKNIQYF. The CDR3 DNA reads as TGCAGCGTACTCACGGGGGTAGCCAAAAACATTCAGTACTTC.

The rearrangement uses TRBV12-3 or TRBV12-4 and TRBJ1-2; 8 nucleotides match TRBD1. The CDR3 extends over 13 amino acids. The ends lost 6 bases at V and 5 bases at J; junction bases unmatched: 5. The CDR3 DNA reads TGTGCCAGCAGGGACAGGGTGGGGTATGGCTACACCTTC. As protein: CASRDRVGYGYTF.

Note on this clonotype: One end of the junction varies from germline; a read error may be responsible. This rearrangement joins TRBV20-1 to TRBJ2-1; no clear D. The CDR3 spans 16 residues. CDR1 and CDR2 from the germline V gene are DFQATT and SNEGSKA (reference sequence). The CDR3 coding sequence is TGCAGTGCTATAAATCTTCTCCTGGATGGCTACAATGGGCAGTTCTTC. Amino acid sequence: CSAINLLLDGYNGQFF.

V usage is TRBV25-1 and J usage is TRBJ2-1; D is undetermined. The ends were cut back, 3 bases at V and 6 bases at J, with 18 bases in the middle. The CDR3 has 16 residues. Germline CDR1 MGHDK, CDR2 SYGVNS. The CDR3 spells CASSDQSVALFNEQFF. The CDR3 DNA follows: TGTGCCAGCAGTGATCAATCCGTTGCTTTATTCAATGAGCAGTTCTTC.

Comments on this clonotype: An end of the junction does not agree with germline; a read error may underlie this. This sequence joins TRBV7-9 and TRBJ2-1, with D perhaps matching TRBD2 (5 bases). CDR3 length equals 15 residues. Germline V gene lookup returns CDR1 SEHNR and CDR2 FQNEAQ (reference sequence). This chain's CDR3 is CASNLPGSSYNEQFF. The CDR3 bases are TGTGCCAGCAACTTACCGGGGAGCTCCTACAATGAGCAGTTCTTC.

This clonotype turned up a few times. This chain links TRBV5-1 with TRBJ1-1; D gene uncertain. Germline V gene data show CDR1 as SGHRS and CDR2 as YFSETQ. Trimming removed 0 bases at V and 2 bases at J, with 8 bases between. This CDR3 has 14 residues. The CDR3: CASSLERFNTEAFF. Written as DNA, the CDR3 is TGCGCCAGCAGCTTGGAACGGTTTAACACTGAAGCTTTCTTT.

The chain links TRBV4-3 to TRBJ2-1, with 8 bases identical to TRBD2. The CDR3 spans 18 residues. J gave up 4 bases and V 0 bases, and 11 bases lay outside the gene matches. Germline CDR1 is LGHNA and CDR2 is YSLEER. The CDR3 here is CASSQDASRGGPYNEQFF. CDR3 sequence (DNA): TGCGCCAGCAGCCAAGATGCCTCGCGCGGGGGGCCGTACAATGAGCAGTTCTTC.

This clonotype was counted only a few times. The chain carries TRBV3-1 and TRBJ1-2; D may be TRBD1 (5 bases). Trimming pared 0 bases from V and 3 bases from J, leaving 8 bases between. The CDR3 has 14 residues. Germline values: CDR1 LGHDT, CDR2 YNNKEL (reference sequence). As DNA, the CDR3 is TGTGCCAGCAGCCAAGATTCGGGACACTATGGCTACACCTTC. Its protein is CASSQDSGHYGYTF.

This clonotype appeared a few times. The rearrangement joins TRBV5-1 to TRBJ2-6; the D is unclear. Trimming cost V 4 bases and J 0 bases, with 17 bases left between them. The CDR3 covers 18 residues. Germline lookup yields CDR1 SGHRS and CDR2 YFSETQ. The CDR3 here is CASSLRTDSSSGANVLTF. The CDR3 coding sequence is TGCGCCAGCAGCCTCCGGACCGATTCAAGCTCTGGGGCCAACGTCCTGACTTTC.

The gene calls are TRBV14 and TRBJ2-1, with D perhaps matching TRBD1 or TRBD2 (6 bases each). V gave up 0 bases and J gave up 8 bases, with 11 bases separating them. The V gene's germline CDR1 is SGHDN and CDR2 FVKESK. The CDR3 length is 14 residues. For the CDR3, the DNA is TGTGCCAGCAGCCAAGACGTGGGGGGCTATGAGCAGTTCTTC. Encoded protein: CASSQDVGGYEQFF.

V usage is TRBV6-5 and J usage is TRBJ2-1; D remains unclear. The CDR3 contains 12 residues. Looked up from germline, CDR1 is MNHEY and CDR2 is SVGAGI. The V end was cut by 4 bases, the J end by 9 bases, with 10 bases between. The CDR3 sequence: CASSLFPPEQFF. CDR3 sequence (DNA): TGTGCCAGCAGTTTATTCCCTCCTGAGCAGTTCTTC.

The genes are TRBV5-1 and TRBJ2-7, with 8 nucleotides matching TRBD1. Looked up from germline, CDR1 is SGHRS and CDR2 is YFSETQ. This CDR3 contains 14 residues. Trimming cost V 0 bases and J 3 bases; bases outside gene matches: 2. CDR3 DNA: TGCGCCAGCAGCTTGGACGGACAGGGCTACGAGCAGTACTTC. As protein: CASSLDGQGYEQYF.

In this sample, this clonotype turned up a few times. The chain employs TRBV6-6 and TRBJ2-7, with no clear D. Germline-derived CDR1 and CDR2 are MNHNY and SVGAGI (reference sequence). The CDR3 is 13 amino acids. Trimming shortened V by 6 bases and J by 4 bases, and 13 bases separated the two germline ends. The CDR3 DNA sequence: TGTGCCAGCAGGGACCAGGTGTTGTACGAGCAGTACTTC. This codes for CASRDQVLYEQYF.

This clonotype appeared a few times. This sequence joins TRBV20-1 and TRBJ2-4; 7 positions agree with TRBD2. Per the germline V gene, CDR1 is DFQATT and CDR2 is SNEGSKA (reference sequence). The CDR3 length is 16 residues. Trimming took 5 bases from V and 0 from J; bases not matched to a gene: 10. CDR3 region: CSAGIGRGIAKNIQYF. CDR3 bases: TGCAGTGCTGGGATAGGGAGGGGAATAGCCAAAAACATTCAGTACTTC.

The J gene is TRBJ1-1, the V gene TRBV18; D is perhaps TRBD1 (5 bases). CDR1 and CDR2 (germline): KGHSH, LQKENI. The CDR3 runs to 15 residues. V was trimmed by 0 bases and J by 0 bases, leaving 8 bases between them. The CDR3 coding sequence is TGTGCCAGCTCACCACCTCGGACAATGAACACTGAAGCTTTCTTT. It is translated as CASSPPRTMNTEAFF.

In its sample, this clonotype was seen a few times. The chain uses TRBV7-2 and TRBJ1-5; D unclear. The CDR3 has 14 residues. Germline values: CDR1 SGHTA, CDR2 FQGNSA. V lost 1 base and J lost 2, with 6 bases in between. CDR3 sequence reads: CASSLGWGNQPQHF. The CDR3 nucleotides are TGTGCCAGCAGCTTAGGATGGGGCAATCAGCCCCAGCATTTT.

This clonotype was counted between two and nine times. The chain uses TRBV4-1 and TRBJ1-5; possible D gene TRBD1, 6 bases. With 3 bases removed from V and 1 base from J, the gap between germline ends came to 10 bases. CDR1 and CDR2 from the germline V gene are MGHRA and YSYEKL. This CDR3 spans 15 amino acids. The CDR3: CASSHNGQSNQPQHF. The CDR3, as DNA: TGCGCCAGCAGCCACAACGGACAGAGCAATCAGCCCCAGCATTTT.

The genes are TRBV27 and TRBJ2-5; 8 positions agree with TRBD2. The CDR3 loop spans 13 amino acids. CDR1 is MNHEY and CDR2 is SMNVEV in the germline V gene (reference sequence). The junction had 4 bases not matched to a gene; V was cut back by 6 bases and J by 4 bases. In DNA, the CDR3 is TGTGCCAGCAGGGACAGCGGGGGAGAGACCCAGTACTTC. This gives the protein CASRDSGGETQYF.

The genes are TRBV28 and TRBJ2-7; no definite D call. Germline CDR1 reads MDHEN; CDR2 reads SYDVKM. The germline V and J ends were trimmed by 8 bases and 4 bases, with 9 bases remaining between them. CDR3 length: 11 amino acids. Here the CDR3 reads CASQNLYEQYF. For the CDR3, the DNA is TGTGCCAGCCAGAATTTGTACGAGCAGTACTTC.

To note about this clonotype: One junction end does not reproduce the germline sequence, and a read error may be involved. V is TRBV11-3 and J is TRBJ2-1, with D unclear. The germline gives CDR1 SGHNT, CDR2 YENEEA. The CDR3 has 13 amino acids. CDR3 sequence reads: CASTPSSRNGQFF. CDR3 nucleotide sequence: TGTGCCAGCACCCCATCTTCGCGGAATGGGCAGTTCTTC. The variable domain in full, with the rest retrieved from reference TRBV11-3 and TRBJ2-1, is EAGVVQSPRYKIIEKKQPVAFWCNPISGHNTLYWYLQNLGQGPELLIRYENEEAVDDSQLPKDRFSAERLKGVDSTLKIQPAELGDSAVYLCASTPSSRNGQFFGPGTRLTVL.

The CDR3 here is CASSMDRGKYEQYF. The CDR3 DNA is TGTGCCAGCTCCATGGACAGGGGGAAGTACGAGCAGTACTTC. V gene TRBV18 combines with J gene TRBJ2-7; 10 bases agree with TRBD1. The CDR3 has 14 amino acids. Germline V gives CDR1 KGHSH, CDR2 LQKENI. After removal of 6 bases from V and 4 bases from J, the junction contained 6 bases not matched to a gene. The full variable domain, its missing parts supplied by reference TRBV18 and TRBJ2-7, is NAGVMQNPRHLVRRRGQEARLRCSPMKGHSHVYWYRQLPEEGLKFMVYLQKENIIDESGMPKERFSAEFPKEGPSILRIQQVVRGDSAAYFCASSMDRGKYEQYFGPGTRLTVT.

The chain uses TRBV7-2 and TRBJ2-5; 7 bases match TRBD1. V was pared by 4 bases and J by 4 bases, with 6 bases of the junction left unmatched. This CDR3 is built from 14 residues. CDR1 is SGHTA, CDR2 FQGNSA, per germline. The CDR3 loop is CASSSKGGRETQYF. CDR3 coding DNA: TGTGCCAGCAGCTCTAAAGGGGGCCGAGAGACCCAGTACTTC.

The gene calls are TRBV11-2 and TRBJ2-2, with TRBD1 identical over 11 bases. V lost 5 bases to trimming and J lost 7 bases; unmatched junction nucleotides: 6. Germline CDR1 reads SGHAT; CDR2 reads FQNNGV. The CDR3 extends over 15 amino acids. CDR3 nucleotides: TGTGCCAGCAGCGCTGGACAGGGGGCCGGCGGGGAGCTGTTTTTT. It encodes CASSAGQGAGGELFF.

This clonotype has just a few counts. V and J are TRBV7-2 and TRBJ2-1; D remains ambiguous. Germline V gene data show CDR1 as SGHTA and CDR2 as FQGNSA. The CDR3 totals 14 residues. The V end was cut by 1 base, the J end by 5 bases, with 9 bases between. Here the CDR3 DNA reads TGTGCCAGCAGCTTAGAGTTTGCGGACAATGAGCAGTTCTTC. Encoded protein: CASSLEFADNEQFF.

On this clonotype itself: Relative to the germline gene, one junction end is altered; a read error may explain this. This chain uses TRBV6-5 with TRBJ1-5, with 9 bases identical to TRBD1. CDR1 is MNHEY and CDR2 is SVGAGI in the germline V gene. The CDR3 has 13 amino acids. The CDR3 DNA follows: TGTGCCAGCAGTACAGGGGGCAATAAGCCCCAGCATTTT. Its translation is CASSTGGNKPQHF.

CDR3 DNA sequence: TGTGCCAGCAGTTTCGGGGGGGACCAAGAGACCCAGTACTTC. Amino acid sequence: CASSFGGDQETQYF. The rearrangement links TRBV12-3 or TRBV12-4 to TRBJ2-5, with 8 bases fitting TRBD2. V was pared by 3 bases and J by 0 bases, with 0 bases of the junction left unmatched. This CDR3 has 14 amino acids.

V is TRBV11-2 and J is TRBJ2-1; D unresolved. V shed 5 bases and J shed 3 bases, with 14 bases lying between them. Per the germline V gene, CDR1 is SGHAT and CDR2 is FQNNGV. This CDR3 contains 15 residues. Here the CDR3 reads CASSHGDGNYNEQFF. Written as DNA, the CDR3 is TGTGCCAGCAGCCACGGTGATGGTAACTACAATGAGCAGTTCTTC.